Listed below are T cell receptor beta chains from one sample, sequenced in a study of blood T cell repertoires in COVID-19. Repertoires were generated with immunoSEQ multiplex PCR, while TCRdb's copy carries only in-frame clones and drops some. The sample shows roughly 300,000 clones, 75% to 85% of them seen only once. The source material was peripheral blood. All receptors derive from a human donor in a cohort sampled during active COVID-19. Both conserved end residues are trimmed from each CDR3. The order of the fields is D gene, V gene, CDR3 protein. A D gene is named only where the DNA matches it firmly.

d_call: -
v_call: TRBV6-5
cdr3_aa: ASSIDTGSYNEQF

d_call: TRBD1
v_call: TRBV6-5
cdr3_aa: ASTRTGVNTEAF

d_call: -
v_call: TRBV4-2
cdr3_aa: ASSQESKADSTDTQY

d_call: -
v_call: TRBV7-2
cdr3_aa: ASSSSGANYGYT

d_call: TRBD1
v_call: TRBV12-3/TRBV12-4
cdr3_aa: ASRPGTAYGYT

d_call: TRBD1
v_call: TRBV29-1
cdr3_aa: SEIGQGFGGYNEQF

d_call: -
v_call: TRBV2
cdr3_aa: ASREREGSNYGYT

d_call: TRBD1
v_call: TRBV6-5
cdr3_aa: ASSSGGLGNSPLH

d_call: TRBD2
v_call: TRBV18
cdr3_aa: ASSPTSGVGNEQF

d_call: -
v_call: TRBV19
cdr3_aa: ASRTGTAGTGYT

d_call: -
v_call: TRBV6-5
cdr3_aa: ASSPRKSMNTEAF

d_call: TRBD1
v_call: TRBV6-5
cdr3_aa: ASSYSGQGPYEQY

d_call: -
v_call: TRBV24-1
cdr3_aa: ATSDLSHGGLTDTQY

d_call: -
v_call: TRBV19
cdr3_aa: ASWTRAGNTEAF

d_call: -
v_call: TRBV11-3
cdr3_aa: ASSLGGNTGYNEQF

d_call: TRBD1
v_call: TRBV5-1
cdr3_aa: ASIPGQGNDNQF

d_call: -
v_call: TRBV30
cdr3_aa: AWSGQINKY

d_call: TRBD1
v_call: TRBV11-2
cdr3_aa: ASSFLSDRVYEQY

d_call: TRBD1
v_call: TRBV11-2
cdr3_aa: ASSTTGGYEQY

d_call: TRBD1
v_call: TRBV5-5
cdr3_aa: ASNPPGQYSGRF

d_call: TRBD2
v_call: TRBV20-1
cdr3_aa: SASRLAGAGETQY

d_call: -
v_call: TRBV7-9
cdr3_aa: ASSLGTPLYGYT

d_call: -
v_call: TRBV7-3
cdr3_aa: ASSLAGNGELF

d_call: TRBD1
v_call: TRBV11-3
cdr3_aa: ASSLGGTETYEQY

d_call: -
v_call: TRBV7-3
cdr3_aa: ASSLNNRATPLH

d_call: TRBD2
v_call: TRBV10-2
cdr3_aa: ASKRTSTPNTGELF

d_call: -
v_call: TRBV27
cdr3_aa: ASSLSTRGGEAF

d_call: TRBD2
v_call: TRBV6-5
cdr3_aa: ASRRTSDEQY

d_call: -
v_call: TRBV6-5
cdr3_aa: ASSTGLNTEAF

d_call: TRBD1
v_call: TRBV27
cdr3_aa: ASRTPGQPHYGYT

d_call: -
v_call: TRBV27
cdr3_aa: ASGEGGNIQY

d_call: TRBD1
v_call: TRBV6-5
cdr3_aa: ASSWDRGRGDTEAF

d_call: -
v_call: TRBV2
cdr3_aa: ASSEVGDEQY

d_call: -
v_call: TRBV6-5
cdr3_aa: ASSALRTPNYEQY

d_call: -
v_call: TRBV5-4
cdr3_aa: ASSLGRGVEAF

d_call: TRBD1
v_call: TRBV6-2/TRBV6-3
cdr3_aa: ASSYSKGQGGGYT

d_call: -
v_call: TRBV6-6
cdr3_aa: ASSSLRGPNYGYT

d_call: TRBD1
v_call: TRBV9
cdr3_aa: ASSSTGGTEAF

d_call: -
v_call: TRBV30
cdr3_aa: AWSVHSGTEAF

d_call: TRBD1
v_call: TRBV28
cdr3_aa: AGAGTGDYGYT

d_call: TRBD1
v_call: TRBV6-5
cdr3_aa: ASRGDRGIYQPQH

d_call: -
v_call: TRBV5-1
cdr3_aa: ASSLLEASSGNTIY

d_call: TRBD1
v_call: TRBV6-4
cdr3_aa: ASSQETGGSSGANVLT

d_call: TRBD2
v_call: TRBV11-3
cdr3_aa: ASSLEGGGANEQF

d_call: -
v_call: TRBV3-1/TRBV3-2
cdr3_aa: ASSQVAGEDDGYT